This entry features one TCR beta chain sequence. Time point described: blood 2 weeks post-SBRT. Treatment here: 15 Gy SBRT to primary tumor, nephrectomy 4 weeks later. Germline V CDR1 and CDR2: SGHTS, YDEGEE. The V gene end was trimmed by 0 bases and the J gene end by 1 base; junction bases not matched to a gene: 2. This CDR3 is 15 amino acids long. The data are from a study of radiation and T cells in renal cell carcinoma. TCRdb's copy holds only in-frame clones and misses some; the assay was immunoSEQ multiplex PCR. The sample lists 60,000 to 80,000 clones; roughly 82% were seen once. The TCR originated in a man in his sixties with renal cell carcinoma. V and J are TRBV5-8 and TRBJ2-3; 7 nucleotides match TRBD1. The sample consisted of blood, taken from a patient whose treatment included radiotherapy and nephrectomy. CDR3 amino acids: CASSLDRGGTDTQYF. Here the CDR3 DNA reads TGTGCCAGCAGCTTGGACAGGGGAGGCACAGATACGCAGTATTTT.